The 12 T cell receptor beta chains below were found in one sample sequenced in a study of T cell responses to AZD1222 COVID-19 vaccine. Sequenced by immunoSEQ multiplex PCR; TCRdb stores in-frame clones only, minus some. The sample includes approximately 61,000 clones, roughly four fifths seen only once; the top ten take approximately 26%. The material sequenced was peripheral blood, taken 28 days after the second AZD1222 dose. The source is an adult who received the AZD1222 COVID-19 vaccine.

The chain links TRBV5-4 to TRBJ2-7; TRBD2 might be the D (5 bases). The CDR3 runs 15 residues. Germline CDR1 is SGHNT and CDR2 is YYREEE (reference sequence). V gave up 0 bases and J gave up 4 bases, with 14 bases separating them. CDR3 loop: CASSLGGVIPYEQYF. DNA for the CDR3: TGTGCCAGCAGCTTGGGGGGAGTAATACCTTACGAGCAGTACTTC.

The rearrangement uses TRBV15 and TRBJ1-2; D not certain. Trimming took off 0 bases at V and 3 bases at J, with 14 bases between the two ends. CDR1 is LNHNV and CDR2 is YYDKDF in the germline V gene (reference sequence). There are 16 residues in the CDR3. The CDR3 loop is CATSRDRSLPHYGYTF. DNA for the CDR3: TGTGCCACCAGCAGAGATCGGAGTCTACCGCACTATGGCTACACCTTC.

This chain uses TRBV28 with TRBJ1-5; TRBD1 agrees at 8 bases. V gave up 5 bases and J gave up 2 bases; unmatched junction bases: 8. This CDR3 contains 16 residues. Germline lookup yields CDR1 MDHEN and CDR2 SYDVKM. This CDR3 reads CASSPYGQGRNQPQHF. CDR3 DNA: TGTGCCAGCAGTCCCTACGGACAGGGACGCAATCAGCCCCAGCATTTT.

This rearrangement joins TRBV6-5 to TRBJ1-1; a weak D match, TRBD1 (5 bases). V was clipped by 0 bases and J by 4 bases, with 15 bases between them. The CDR3 is 16 amino acids. Germline CDR1 reads MNHEY; CDR2 reads SVGAGI. CDR3 nucleotide sequence: TGTGCCAGCAGTTACTCGGGGGGGTCGGTTGGCACTGAAGCTTTCTTT. Its protein product is CASSYSGGSVGTEAFF.

This chain uses TRBV7-2 with TRBJ2-3, with 16 bases lining up with TRBD2. The CDR3 extends over 19 amino acids. The J segment lost 1 base and the V segment lost 4 bases, leaving 8 bases of the junction unmatched. Germline V lookup: CDR1 SGHTA, CDR2 FQGNSA. The CDR3 loop reads CASSSFPGLAGGGTDTQYF. The CDR3 bases are TGTGCCAGCAGCTCTTTCCCGGGACTAGCGGGAGGGGGCACAGATACGCAGTATTTT.

The chain recombines TRBV7-2 with TRBJ2-3; tentatively, D is TRBD1 (5 bases). This CDR3 spans 14 amino acids. Trimming took 5 bases from V and 6 from J, leaving 15 bases between them. The V gene's germline CDR1 is SGHTA and CDR2 FQGNSA. This CDR3 reads CASSRARTTDTQYF. For the CDR3, the DNA is TGTGCCAGCAGCCGGGCCCGGACAACCGATACGCAGTATTTT.

The chain employs TRBV9 and TRBJ2-1, with 7 bases fitting TRBD2. J lost 7 bases, V lost 0 bases, and 7 bases had no gene match. Germline CDR1 SGDLS, CDR2 YYNGEE. The length of the CDR3 is 15 residues. The DNA for the CDR3 is TGTGCCAGCAGCGTAGCCGGGACTACCTCGAATGAGCAGTTCTTC. Translating it yields CASSVAGTTSNEQFF.

A note on this clone: This sample also contains other DNA sequences that code for the same CDR3. The chain is built from TRBV9 and TRBJ2-7, with TRBD2 identical over 10 bases. The CDR3 extends over 15 amino acids. V was pared by 0 bases and J by 3 bases, with 3 bases of the junction left unmatched. CDR1 and CDR2 from the germline V gene are SGDLS and YYNGEE. The CDR3 DNA sequence: TGTGCCAGCAGCGTAGGACTAGCGGGCAGCTACGAGCAGTACTTC. Its translation: CASSVGLAGSYEQYF.

The chain combines TRBV15 with TRBJ2-2; TRBD2 matches 7 bases. The CDR3 runs to 17 residues. V trimming: 0 bases; J trimming: 0 bases; junction bases outside the gene matches: 4. Germline-derived CDR1 and CDR2 are LNHNV and YYDKDF (reference sequence). The CDR3 spells CATSRDHRGANTGELFF. The DNA of the CDR3 is TGTGCCACCAGCAGAGATCATCGGGGGGCGAACACCGGGGAGCTGTTTTTT.

CDR3 protein: CASSLSAGSNTEAFF. In DNA, the CDR3 is TGTGCCAGCAGCTTATCGGCAGGGTCGAACACTGAAGCTTTCTTT. The chain couples TRBV7-3 to TRBJ1-1, with D tentatively TRBD1 (5 bases). The germline V gene has CDR1 SGHTA and CDR2 FQGTGA. This CDR3 is 15 amino acids long. Trimming took 2 bases from V and 1 from J, leaving 11 bases between them.

CDR3 sequence: CASSFLSRGGTGELFF. The DNA of the CDR3 is TGTGCCAGCAGTTTCCTCAGTAGGGGTGGCACCGGGGAGCTGTTTTTT. The rearrangement links TRBV6-5 to TRBJ2-2; TRBD1 is a possible D gene (5 bases). Deletions cut 4 bases from V and 4 bases from J, with 16 bases between. This CDR3 has 16 amino acids. Germline-derived CDR1 and CDR2 are MNHEY and SVGAGI.

The chain is built from TRBV5-1 and TRBJ2-3; 12 positions match TRBD2. J gave up 6 bases and V 4 bases, and 12 bases lay outside the gene matches. The germline CDR1 and CDR2 sequences are SGHRS and YFSETQ. The CDR3 is made up of 17 amino acids. Here the CDR3 DNA reads TGCGCCAGCAGCCTCGGGCTAGCGGGAGGGACACTCGATACGCAGTATTTT. Its translation: CASSLGLAGGTLDTQYF.